The source of this TCR beta chain is a study of CD8 T cells in Susac syndrome. Study details: Patients with Susac syndrome were therapy-naive, on corticosteroids, or on intravenous immunoglobulin alone at the time that blood was drawn.

Remarks on this clonotype: Its antigen is not known.

Random hexamers were used to reverse transcribe about 0.5 to 1 ug of RNA. Amplification of the TCR beta CDR3 was carried out by immunoSEQ multiplex PCR, which spanned a total of 54 Vbeta and 13 Jbeta segments. TCRdb re-analysed the immunoSEQ multiplex PCR reads in MiXCR, keeping a single row per CDR3 protein. The table records roughly 100,000 distinct CDR3 sequences, roughly 94% of them present only once. Overall study findings and caveats: CD8+ clones in Susac expanded most in TEMRA cells and active patients. The study recognized that the number of individuals in its TCR sequencing and HLA analysis was relatively small.

The CDR3 spans 17 residues. Material for sequencing was CD8+ T cells from PBMCs. The receptor was isolated from a human donor with Susac syndrome. The rearrangement links TRBV21-1 to TRBJ2-3; the table's D call, TRBD1, was not checked against the DNA. TRBV21-1 is shown as a pseudogene. CDR3 in DNA: TGTGCCAGCAGCACTCTGGGGGGGACCCGTAGCACAGATACGCAGTATTTT. It specifies CASSTLGGTRSTDTQYF.